Below are 24 T cell receptor beta chains sequenced from a single sample in a study of vaccination and CD4 T cells after COVID-19 (dated by TCRdb to between 2022 and 2023). The treatment or condition label on this specimen signifies: roughly 10-day PBMC culture with coronavirus spike peptide pools or control peptides (ViraFEST assay). The library was produced with PCR. The sequencer was an Illumina iSeq 100. TCR sequencing of DNA from cultured CD4+ T cells used the Oncomine TCR Beta short-read assay at the Johns Hopkins FTIC core. TCRdb reran the public reads through fastp at Q25 and MiXCR, keeping productive beta chains. Each CDR3 protein gets just one entry, which takes the most common genes and DNA from the rows behind it. This sample lists under 11,000 distinct CDR3 sequences; 29% were detected once. 23% of the sample is in the top ten clones. Their antigens remain unidentified. Input material: cultured CD4+ T cells from blood. These receptors came from a human donor with COVID-19.

This clonotype was detected only a few times. J is TRBJ2-2 and V is TRBV5-4; TRBD1 or TRBD2 may be the D gene (6 bases each). Germline CDR1 SGHNT, CDR2 YYREEE (reference sequence). V was cut by 7 bases and J by 5 bases, with 12 bases left in between. There are 13 residues in the CDR3. CDR3 residues: CASGRGRTGELFF. The CDR3 coding sequence is TGTGCCAGCGGCCGGGGGCGGACCGGGGAGCTGTTTTTT.

The gene calls are TRBV6-2 or TRBV6-3 and TRBJ2-7; D gene ambiguous. CDR1 is MNHEY, CDR2 SVGEGT, per germline. The CDR3 totals 11 residues. V was trimmed by 6 bases and J by 0 bases, leaving 3 bases between them. CDR3 DNA: TGTGCCAGCAGCCCCTCCTACGAGCAGTACTTC. It is translated as CASSPSYEQYF.

The chain uses TRBV19 and TRBJ1-2, with TRBD1 matching 7 bases. The germline V gene encodes CDR1 LNHDA and CDR2 SQIVND (reference sequence). V was clipped by 6 bases and J by 3 bases; unmatched bases: 7. The CDR3 sequence is 14 residues long. CDR3 residues: CASSENRGYYGYTF. The CDR3 region has the DNA TGTGCCAGTAGCGAGAACAGGGGATACTATGGCTACACCTTC. The full variable domain, with the rest looked up from reference TRBV19 and TRBJ1-2, is DGGITQSPKYLFRKEGQNVTLSCEQNLNHDAMYWYRQDPGQGLRLIYYSQIVNDFQKGDIAEGYSVSREKKESFPLTVTSAQKNPTAFYLCASSENRGYYGYTFGSGTRLTVV.

The chain links TRBV6-5 to TRBJ1-6; maybe TRBD1 (5 bases). V was clipped by 2 bases and J by 5 bases, with 10 bases between them. The CDR3 has 15 amino acids. Germline-derived CDR1 and CDR2 are MNHEY and SVGAGI. The chain's CDR3 is CASSYRGGHNSPLHF. In nucleotides, the CDR3 is TGTGCCAGCAGTTACAGGGGAGGCCATAATTCACCCCTCCACTTT.

The chain links TRBV28 to TRBJ1-1; TRBD1 matches 8 bases. The CDR3 sequence is 16 residues long. Germline V gene lookup returns CDR1 MDHEN and CDR2 SYDVKM. The V segment lost 6 bases and the J segment 4 bases; nucleotides outside the gene matches: 13. CDR3 bases: TGTGCCAGCAGGAGGACCGGGACAGGAGGTCCCACTGAAGCTTTCTTT. Encoded protein: CASRRTGTGGPTEAFF.

This clonotype was recorded a few times. The chain carries TRBV6-1 and TRBJ1-1, with 12 nucleotides matching TRBD1. J gave up 2 bases and V 6 bases, and 10 bases lay outside the gene matches. Germline-derived CDR1 and CDR2 are MNHNS and SASEGT. CDR3 length: 17 amino acids. In DNA form, the CDR3 reads TGTGCCAGCAGGGGACAGGGGGCGACTACTCTTAACACTGAAGCTTTCTTT. This codes for CASRGQGATTLNTEAFF.

This clonotype appeared a few times. The CDR3 DNA is TGTGCCAGCGGAAGGGAGGGGGCTGGGGGAAACACCATATATTTT. Its protein product is CASGREGAGGNTIYF. The chain couples TRBV6-1 to TRBJ1-3, with TRBD1 identical over 7 bases. CDR3 length equals 15 residues. The V segment lost 8 bases and the J segment 4 bases; nucleotides outside the gene matches: 11. The germline V gene encodes CDR1 MNHNS and CDR2 SASEGT.

The chain employs TRBV12-3 or TRBV12-4 and TRBJ2-7; 8 bases line up with TRBD2. V dropped 2 bases and J dropped 5; count of bases not matched to a gene: 5. The CDR3 extends over 14 amino acids. As DNA, the CDR3 is TGTGCCAGCAGTTTAACCGGGGGGGCCGACGAGCAGTACTTC. Amino acids: CASSLTGGADEQYF.

The chain employs TRBV12-3 or TRBV12-4 and TRBJ1-4; a weak D match, TRBD1 (6 bases). There are 15 residues in the CDR3. V lost 6 bases, J lost 6 bases, and 17 bases lay in between. CDR3 sequence reads: CASSLGGGAHEKLFF. The CDR3 bases are TGTGCCAGCAGCCTCGGCGGGGGGGCGCATGAAAAACTGTTTTTT.

This chain connects TRBV5-4 to TRBJ2-5, with a possible D match to TRBD2 (7 bases). V lost 4 bases, J lost 0 bases, and 16 bases lay in between. Germline assignment: CDR1 SGHNT and CDR2 YYREEE (reference sequence). The CDR3 sequence is 16 residues long. The CDR3 DNA is TGTGCCAGCAGCGGGGGGGCGGGGATGTACCAAGAGACCCAGTACTTC. Its protein is CASSGGAGMYQETQYF.

The chain employs TRBV6-1 and TRBJ2-1; 9 bases line up with TRBD2. The CDR3 has 15 amino acids. J lost 2 bases, V lost 6 bases, and 5 bases had no gene match. Germline-derived CDR1 and CDR2 are MNHNS and SASEGT. The CDR3 protein is CASRNSGGAYNEQFF. The CDR3, as DNA: TGTGCCAGCAGAAATAGCGGGGGAGCCTACAATGAGCAGTTCTTC.

This clonotype was observed a handful of times. The V gene is TRBV20-1, the J gene TRBJ2-2; D perhaps matches TRBD2 (6 bases). The CDR3 totals 14 residues. Germline CDR1 and CDR2: DFQATT and SNEGSKA (reference sequence). Trimming took 5 bases from V and 7 from J, leaving 17 bases between them. DNA for the CDR3: TGCAGTGCTTTTCGTGGGGGGACCGGCGGGGAGCTGTTTTTT. The encoded protein is CSAFRGGTGGELFF.

This clonotype was counted between two and nine times. V and J are TRBV12-3 or TRBV12-4 and TRBJ1-2; D is perhaps TRBD1 (5 bases). Trimming cost V 4 bases and J 4 bases, with 16 bases left between them. The length of the CDR3 is 15 residues. The CDR3 nucleotides read TGTGCCAGCAGTTGGGGACGGCGATTTGGCTATGGCTACACCTTC. This gives the protein CASSWGRRFGYGYTF.

The J gene is TRBJ2-5, the V gene TRBV5-6; 12 bases agree with TRBD2. J gave up 0 bases and V 4 bases, and 1 base lay outside the gene matches. CDR1 is SGHDT, CDR2 YYEEEE, per germline. CDR3 length: 15 residues. For the CDR3, the DNA is TGTGCCAGCAGCACTAGCGGGGGGTACCAAGAGACCCAGTACTTC. Protein: CASSTSGGYQETQYF.

V and J are TRBV10-3 and TRBJ2-2, with a possible D match to TRBD2 (6 bases). Between the trimmed V and J ends, which lost 0 bases and 6 bases, there was a span of 11 bases. The length of the CDR3 is 15 residues. Germline V lookup: CDR1 ENHRY, CDR2 SYGVKD. This chain's CDR3 is CAISESTSGAGELFF. In nucleotides, the CDR3 is TGTGCCATCAGTGAGTCGACCTCGGGGGCCGGGGAGCTGTTTTTT.

Comments on this clonotype: The junction and the germline gene differ at one end; a read error may be behind it. This chain links TRBV27 with TRBJ2-4; D gene ambiguous. Germline V lookup: CDR1 MNHEY, CDR2 SMNVEV (reference sequence). The CDR3 runs 14 residues. The CDR3 coding sequence is TGTGCCAGCATGGATCAGTCGACCAAAAGCATTCAGTACTTC. It specifies CASMDQSTKSIQYF.

In its sample, this clonotype ranks as medium-sized (0.01 to 0.1%). V is TRBV18 and J is TRBJ2-7; the D is unclear. The CDR3 has 11 amino acids. Looked up from germline, CDR1 is KGHSH and CDR2 is LQKENI. Trimming left V 5 bases short and J 3 bases short, with 5 bases between. Here the CDR3 reads CASSTNYEQYF. The DNA for the CDR3 is TGTGCCAGCTCAACAAACTACGAGCAGTACTTC.

The rearrangement joins TRBV20-1 to TRBJ1-4, with 9 bases aligning to TRBD1. Germline V gene data show CDR1 as DFQATT and CDR2 as SNEGSKA (reference sequence). V trimming: 1 base; J trimming: 7 bases; junction bases outside the gene matches: 1. The length of the CDR3 is 13 residues. The CDR3 DNA sequence: TGCAGTGCTAGAGGGACAGGGGCTGAAAAACTGTTTTTT. This encodes CSARGTGAEKLFF.

The sample holds a few counts of this clonotype. V and J are TRBV7-2 and TRBJ2-2; no clear D. The length of the CDR3 is 13 residues. V was shortened by 1 base and J by 10 bases, with 10 bases between the two germline ends. Per the germline V gene, CDR1 is SGHTA and CDR2 is FQGNSA. The CDR3 sequence: CASSLVQVKELFF. CDR3 coding DNA: TGTGCCAGCAGCTTAGTACAAGTTAAGGAGCTGTTTTTT.

The sample holds one count of this clonotype. The chain joins TRBV6-1 to TRBJ2-6, with a tentative D call TRBD2 (6 bases). The germline V and J ends were trimmed by 6 bases and 4 bases, with 16 bases remaining between them. In germline, CDR1 is MNHNS, CDR2 SASEGT. The CDR3 has 16 residues. The CDR3 here is CASSRPTSSGANVLTF. CDR3 nucleotides: TGTGCCAGCAGCCGCCCTACTAGCTCCGGGGCCAACGTCCTGACTTTC.

The gene calls are TRBV20-1 and TRBJ2-1; D is uncertain. CDR1 DFQATT and CDR2 SNEGSKA come from the germline V gene (reference sequence). The CDR3 loop spans 14 amino acids. The V end was cut by 6 bases, the J end by 0 bases, with 12 bases between. CDR3 nucleotides: TGCAGTGCCACTGAACTGGGCTCCTACAATGAGCAGTTCTTC. It translates to CSATELGSYNEQFF.

The genes are TRBV5-4 and TRBJ2-4; D unclear. Looked up from germline, CDR1 is SGHNT and CDR2 is YYREEE (reference sequence). The CDR3 length is 15 residues. V lost 0 bases and J lost 7, with 14 bases in between. The chain's CDR3 is CASSLGVGPSNIQYF. CDR3 bases: TGTGCCAGCAGCTTGGGAGTTGGGCCTTCCAACATTCAGTACTTC.

Only a few counts were recorded for this clonotype. This chain uses TRBV20-1 with TRBJ1-4; D possibly corresponds to TRBD1 (6 bases). CDR1 and CDR2 from the germline V gene are DFQATT and SNEGSKA (reference sequence). The V and J ends lost 5 bases and 6 bases respectively, with 19 bases between them. The CDR3 is made up of 15 amino acids. The CDR3 loop reads CSAEQGVIMDEKLFF. The CDR3 DNA follows: TGCAGTGCTGAACAGGGTGTGATAATGGATGAAAAACTGTTTTTT.

The chain has TRBV7-9 and TRBJ1-4; 10 bases fit TRBD1. Trimming at V came to 4 bases and at J to 4 bases, leaving 6 bases not matched to a gene. The length of the CDR3 is 16 residues. The germline V gene has CDR1 SEHNR and CDR2 FQNEAQ (reference sequence). The CDR3 coding sequence is TGTGCCAGCAGCTCGACAGGGGGCCGCGGTAATGAAAAACTGTTTTTT. It is translated as CASSSTGGRGNEKLFF. Full variable domain (outside the CDR3, taken from reference TRBV7-9 and TRBJ1-4): DTGVSQNPRHKITKRGQNVTFRCDPISEHNRLYWYRQTLGQGPEFLTYFQNEAQLEKSRLLSDRFSAERPKGSFSTLEIQRTEQGDSAMYLCASSSTGGRGNEKLFFGSGTQLSVL.